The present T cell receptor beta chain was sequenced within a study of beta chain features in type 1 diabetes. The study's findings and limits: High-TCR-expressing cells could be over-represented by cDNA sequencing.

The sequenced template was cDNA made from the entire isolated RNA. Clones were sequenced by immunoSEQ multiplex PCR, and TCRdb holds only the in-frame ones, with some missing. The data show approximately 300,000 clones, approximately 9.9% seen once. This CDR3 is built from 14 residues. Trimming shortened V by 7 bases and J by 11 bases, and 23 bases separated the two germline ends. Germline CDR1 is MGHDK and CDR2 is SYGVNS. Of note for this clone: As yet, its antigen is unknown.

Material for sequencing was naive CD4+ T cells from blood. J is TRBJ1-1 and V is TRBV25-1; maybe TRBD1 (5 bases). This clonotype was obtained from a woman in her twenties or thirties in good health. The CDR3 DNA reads TGTGCCAGCATTCGCCGTGATGGGGCCGAAGGGGCTTTCTTT. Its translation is CASIRRDGAEGAFF. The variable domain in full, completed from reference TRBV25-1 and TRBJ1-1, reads EADIYQTPRYLVIGTGKKITLECSQTMGHDKMYWYQQDPGMELHLIHYSYGVNSTEKGDLSSESTVSRIRTEHFPLTLESARPSHTSQYLCASIRRDGAEGAFFGQGTRLTVV.